The 11 T cell receptor beta chains given below trace back to one sample, sequenced in a study of beta chain features in type 1 diabetes (dated by TCRdb to 2017 to 2018). The method was the immunoSEQ multiplex PCR assay. All of the isolated RNA was reverse transcribed with the High Capacity cDNA Reverse Transcription Kit, so expressed TCRB transcripts were sequenced. The immuneACCESS repertoire file appears here via TCRdb, limited to in-frame rearrangements. These files lack a portion of the clones; in checked studies, under half of the deficit traces to unresolved V genes, and the cause of the others is not known. Recorded for this sample are about 230,000 clones; over 8.5% of them occurred a single time. Jointly, the top ten make up around 0.031% of the sample. The sequencing sample was made of naive CD4+ T cells from blood. The sample's cell subset or site label is to be understood as: true naive CD4+ T cells. The source is a woman aged 18-29 years in good health.

This clone was observed a handful of times. This sequence joins TRBV11-2 and TRBJ2-7, with a tentative D call TRBD2 (6 bases). Germline assignment: CDR1 SGHAT and CDR2 FQNNGV. V lost 5 bases to trimming and J lost 5 bases, with 19 bases between them. The CDR3 contains 15 residues. The CDR3 DNA sequence: TGTGCCAGCAGCCCTGCCGAATGGAGGGTGGACGAGCAGTACTTC. Its translation: CASSPAEWRVDEQYF.

The chain recombines TRBV27 with TRBJ1-2, with 7 positions matching TRBD1. CDR3 size: 13 residues. The germline CDR1 and CDR2 sequences are MNHEY and SMNVEV (reference sequence). J lost 4 bases, V lost 2 bases, and 1 base had no gene match. CDR3 bases: TGTGCCAGCAGTTTACAGGGGGTCTATGGCTACACCTTC. It is translated as CASSLQGVYGYTF.

In its sample, this clone was seen a few times. The V call is TRBV7-2, the J call TRBJ2-1, with 9 bases identical to TRBD2. With V trimmed by 5 bases and J by 13 bases, 9 bases remained unmatched. Germline-derived CDR1 and CDR2 are SGHTA and FQGNSA. The CDR3 has 13 amino acids. Written as DNA, the CDR3 is TGTGCCAGCAGCCCCCGGGAAGCGGGGGGCCAGTTCTTC. Residues: CASSPREAGGQFF.

This clone has a handful of counts. Here the CDR3 reads CASSPLAGGRDTQYF. The CDR3 DNA follows: TGTGCCAGCAGTCCACTAGCGGGGGGCCGGGATACGCAGTATTTT. This sequence joins TRBV6-1 and TRBJ2-3; 12 bases map to TRBD2. The germline gives CDR1 MNHNS, CDR2 SASEGT. The CDR3 sequence is 15 residues long. The V segment lost 5 bases and the J segment 6 bases; nucleotides outside the gene matches: 6.

The CDR3: CASSQEGASQPQHF. The CDR3 nucleotides are TGTGCCAGCAGCCAAGAAGGGGCGAGTCAGCCCCAGCATTTT. The chain employs TRBV4-2 and TRBJ1-5, with D possibly TRBD1 on 5 matching bases. V shed 0 bases and J shed 6 bases, with 9 bases lying between them. This CDR3 is 14 amino acids long. Germline assignment: CDR1 LGHNA and CDR2 YNFKEQ.

This chain links TRBV4-1 with TRBJ1-2, with D tentatively TRBD1 (5 bases). The V and J ends lost 0 bases and 5 bases respectively, with 13 bases between them. The CDR3 covers 15 residues. Per the germline V gene, CDR1 is MGHRA and CDR2 is YSYEKL. In DNA, the CDR3 is TGCGCCAGCAGCCAAGAAGGGGTCGGTCAGTATGGCTACACCTTC. Translation: CASSQEGVGQYGYTF.

This clone was seen only a few times. This chain joins TRBV7-2 and TRBJ1-2, with 10 bases matching TRBD1. CDR3 length: 18 amino acids. The germline gives CDR1 SGHTA, CDR2 FQGNSA. Trimming took 4 bases from V and 4 from J; bases not matched to a gene: 15. CDR3 coding DNA: TGTGCCAGCAGCTCGGCGATGGGACAGGGGCTGAGATCCTATGGCTACACCTTC. Its protein is CASSSAMGQGLRSYGYTF.

The genes are TRBV6-6 and TRBJ1-3; 7 bases are a match to TRBD1. The V gene's germline CDR1 is MNHNY and CDR2 SVGAGI (reference sequence). The length of the CDR3 is 15 residues. V dropped 0 bases and J dropped 1; count of bases not matched to a gene: 0. CDR3 nucleotides: TGTGCCAGCAGTTACTCGACAGGGTCTGGAAACACCATATATTTT. Its protein is CASSYSTGSGNTIYF.

In this sample, this clone turned up many times. The chain carries TRBV30 and TRBJ2-5; TRBD1 agrees at 7 bases. The V gene's germline CDR1 is GTSNPN and CDR2 SVGIG (reference sequence). The CDR3 has 13 residues. Trimming removed 4 bases from V and 4 bases from J; junction bases left unmatched: 6. Here the CDR3 DNA reads TGTGCCTGGAACGACAGGGCGGGAGAGACCCAGTACTTC. As protein: CAWNDRAGETQYF. The whole variable domain, filled in from reference TRBV30 and TRBJ2-5, reads SQTIHQWPATLVQPVGSPLSLECTVEGTSNPNLYWYRQAAGRGLQLLFYSVGIGQISSEVPQNLSASRPQDRQFILSSKKLLLSDSGFYLCAWNDRAGETQYFGPGTRLLVL.

This clone was detected only a few times. The J gene is TRBJ2-5, the V gene TRBV5-1; D may be TRBD2 (5 bases). This CDR3 is built from 14 residues. V was pared by 3 bases and J by 0 bases, with 9 bases between. Germline V lookup: CDR1 SGHRS, CDR2 YFSETQ. The CDR3 loop reads CASSSLGNQETQYF. The CDR3 DNA reads TGCGCCAGCAGCTCACTAGGGAACCAAGAGACCCAGTACTTC.

V usage is TRBV15 and J usage is TRBJ2-5; 13 nucleotides align to TRBD2. CDR1 LNHNV and CDR2 YYDKDF come from the germline V gene (reference sequence). Losses at the gene ends were 2 bases for V and 5 bases for J; bases not matched to a gene: 5. The CDR3 extends over 16 amino acids. The CDR3 reads CATSRRLAGGSETQYF. The CDR3 nucleotides read TGTGCCACCAGCAGACGACTAGCGGGAGGTTCGGAGACCCAGTACTTC.